The 19 T cell receptor beta chains below were found in one sample sequenced in a study of Ad26.COV2.S vaccination and SARS-CoV-2 variants. Treatment given: about 20 received Ad26.COV2.S at low or high dose, single or two shots; about 5 received placebo; per-sample allocation not given. Each sample was drawn 63 days after the first injection (of vaccine or placebo). The assay was immunoSEQ multiplex PCR, and TCRdb's table has in-frame clones only and misses some. The data contain hundreds of thousands of clones, 80% to 90% of them singletons. Sequencing was performed on peripheral blood, taken in a trial of Ad26.COV2.S vaccine versus placebo. The receptor source for this set is a person between 18 and 65 years old who received the Ad26.COV2.S COVID-19 vaccine or a placebo.

The genes are TRBV5-6 and TRBJ1-6; D is perhaps TRBD1 (5 bases). Trimming left V 6 bases short and J 7 bases short, with 11 bases between. This CDR3 region has 13 residues. The germline CDR1 and CDR2 sequences are SGHDT and YYEEEE. CDR3 bases: TGTGCCAGCAACACGGGGGGGAATTCACCCCTCCACTTT. Translated, it gives CASNTGGNSPLHF.

The gene calls are TRBV7-3 and TRBJ2-1; no reliable D call. V gave up 5 bases and J gave up 5 bases, with 10 bases separating them. The CDR3 loop spans 13 amino acids. The germline gives CDR1 SGHTA, CDR2 FQGTGA. CDR3 sequence (DNA): TGTGCCAGCAGCCCCGGGTCCAACAATGAGCAGTTCTTC. Amino acids: CASSPGSNNEQFF.

V is TRBV24-1 and J is TRBJ1-1; D gene ambiguous. This CDR3 contains 13 residues. Germline assignment: CDR1 KGHDR and CDR2 SFDVKD. V lost 1 base to trimming and J lost 5 bases, with 7 bases between them. This CDR3 is CATSDFSGTEAFF. The CDR3 DNA reads TGTGCCACCAGTGATTTTTCGGGGACTGAAGCTTTCTTT.

V and J are TRBV27 and TRBJ2-1; the match to TRBD2 covers 10 bases. CDR1 and CDR2 (germline): MNHEY, SMNVEV (reference sequence). Trimming took 4 bases from V and 7 from J; bases not matched to a gene: 13. The CDR3 length is 17 residues. The CDR3 bases are TGTGCCAGCAGTTCCCCCCTCAGCGGGAGGGCCGAAAATGAGCAGTTCTTC. Protein product: CASSSPLSGRAENEQFF.

The rearrangement links TRBV2 to TRBJ1-1, with TRBD1 identical over 8 bases. The V gene end was trimmed by 6 bases and the J gene end by 5 bases; junction bases not matched to a gene: 5. The germline CDR1 and CDR2 sequences are SNHLY and FYNNEI. There are 13 residues in the CDR3. The CDR3 reads CASRQGVVTEAFF. In DNA, the CDR3 is TGTGCCAGCAGACAGGGGGTCGTGACTGAAGCTTTCTTT.

The rearrangement uses TRBV5-1 and TRBJ1-4, with a weak D call TRBD1 (5 bases). The V gene lost 5 bases and the J gene lost 8 bases, with 16 bases spanning the gap. The CDR3 spans 14 residues. CDR1 SGHRS and CDR2 YFSETQ come from the germline V gene. In DNA form, the CDR3 reads TGCGCCAGCAGTTTTGCCGGGGGTAGGGAAAAACTGTTTTTT. It is translated as CASSFAGGREKLFF.

The V gene is TRBV5-1, the J gene TRBJ2-2; possible D gene TRBD1, 6 bases. V gave up 4 bases and J gave up 0 bases, with 10 bases separating them. The germline gives CDR1 SGHRS, CDR2 YFSETQ. The CDR3 consists of 15 residues. CDR3 sequence (DNA): TGCGCCAGCAGCCGGGACACCGCGAACACCGGGGAGCTGTTTTTT. Translation: CASSRDTANTGELFF.

The chain is built from TRBV3-1 (or the pseudogene TRBV3-2) and TRBJ2-1; a weak D match, TRBD1 (5 bases). The CDR3 is 13 residues long. Trimming removed 5 bases from V and 10 bases from J, with 15 bases in between. Germline V lookup: CDR1 LGHDT, CDR2 YNNKEL (reference sequence). CDR3 sequence: CASSARAKDEQFF. CDR3 nucleotide sequence: TGTGCCAGCAGCGCCAGGGCAAAGGACGAGCAGTTCTTC.

For this clone: Additional DNA sequences in this sample encode the identical CDR3. The rearrangement joins TRBV4-2 to TRBJ1-4; TRBD1 matches 11 bases. With V trimmed by 3 bases and J by 7 bases, 1 base remained unmatched. The CDR3 runs 14 residues. Looked up from germline, CDR1 is LGHNA and CDR2 is YNFKEQ. For the CDR3, the DNA is TGTGCCAGCAGCCAGGACAGGGGGCGTGAAAAACTGTTTTTT. Its translation is CASSQDRGREKLFF.

The rearrangement joins TRBV9 to TRBJ2-7, with TRBD1 identical over 7 bases. The V gene's germline CDR1 is SGDLS and CDR2 YYNGEE. The CDR3 covers 15 residues. The V gene end was trimmed by 4 bases and the J gene end by 0 bases; junction bases not matched to a gene: 7. CDR3 region: CASSPLRGNSYEQYF. DNA for the CDR3: TGTGCCAGCAGCCCCCTCAGGGGGAACTCCTACGAGCAGTACTTC.

The chain employs TRBV28 and TRBJ1-1; D uncertain. CDR1 is MDHEN, CDR2 SYDVKM, per germline. V was trimmed by 8 bases and J by 0 bases, leaving 10 bases between them. The CDR3 covers 13 residues. The CDR3 DNA follows: TGTGCCAGCGGAAAGAGTATGAACACTGAAGCTTTCTTT. Amino acids: CASGKSMNTEAFF.

This sequence joins TRBV6-2 or TRBV6-3 and TRBJ2-2; D remains ambiguous. The V gene's germline CDR1 is MNHEY and CDR2 SVGEGT. CDR3 length: 15 amino acids. V was pared by 2 bases and J by 0 bases, with 7 bases between. The CDR3 loop is CASSYMYSNTGELFF. DNA for the CDR3: TGTGCCAGCAGTTACATGTATTCGAACACCGGGGAGCTGTTTTTT.

Here the CDR3 DNA reads TGTGCCAGCAGCCGTAGAGACGACCAATACAATGAGCAGTTCTTC. Its translation is CASSRRDDQYNEQFF. This sequence joins TRBV7-2 and TRBJ2-1, with D unclear. CDR3 length: 15 residues. Trimming stripped 5 bases from V and 4 bases from J, with 15 bases between. Germline lookup yields CDR1 SGHTA and CDR2 FQGNSA.

The sample holds a few counts of this clone. The chain links TRBV5-5 to TRBJ1-5; 10 bases match TRBD1. V lost 4 bases, J lost 2 bases, and 12 bases stayed unmatched. This CDR3 has 18 residues. Germline V lookup: CDR1 SGHKS, CDR2 YYEKEE (reference sequence). The CDR3 region is CASSQLWTGGVGNQPQHF. As DNA, the CDR3 is TGTGCCAGCAGCCAACTCTGGACAGGGGGGGTTGGCAATCAGCCCCAGCATTTT.

This clone appeared a single time. The chain links TRBV3-1 (or the pseudogene TRBV3-2) to TRBJ1-5; D unclear. V shed 5 bases and J shed 4 bases, with 9 bases lying between them. This CDR3 region has 13 residues. The V gene's germline CDR1 is LGHDT and CDR2 YNNKEL (reference sequence). In DNA, the CDR3 is TGTGCCAGCAGCAAACAGAATAATCAGCCCCAGCATTTT. Translation gives CASSKQNNQPQHF.

CDR3 loop: CASSVGSEKLFF. The CDR3 DNA is TGTGCCAGCAGTGTAGGCAGTGAAAAACTGTTTTTT. This chain joins TRBV2 and TRBJ1-4; D is undetermined. This CDR3 is built from 12 residues. Trimming removed 4 bases from V and 7 bases from J, with 7 bases in between. Germline values: CDR1 SNHLY, CDR2 FYNNEI.

This chain uses TRBV6-6 with TRBJ1-1; the match to TRBD1 covers 8 bases. Per the germline V gene, CDR1 is MNHNY and CDR2 is SVGAGI (reference sequence). The CDR3 runs to 15 residues. V gave up 0 bases and J gave up 2 bases; unmatched junction bases: 2. The CDR3 DNA reads as TGTGCCAGCAGTTACTCGGGACAGGTAAACACTGAAGCTTTCTTT. This sequence encodes CASSYSGQVNTEAFF.

The chain joins TRBV7-8 to TRBJ2-6; D gene unclear. Germline lookup yields CDR1 SGHVS and CDR2 FQNEAQ. This CDR3 is 14 amino acids long. V was cut by 4 bases and J by 4 bases, with 8 bases left in between. CDR3: CASSSAFGANVLTF. The CDR3 nucleotides are TGTGCCAGCAGCTCCGCGTTCGGGGCCAACGTCCTGACTTTC. Full variable domain (rest looked up from reference TRBV7-8 and TRBJ2-6): GAGVSQSPRYKVAKRGQDVALRCDPISGHVSLFWYQQALGQGPEFLTYFQNEAQLDKSGLPSDRFFAERPEGSVSTLKIQRTQQEDSAVYLCASSSAFGANVLTFGAGSRLTVL.

This clone appeared once. The rearrangement joins TRBV7-2 to TRBJ2-7; 7 positions match TRBD2. The CDR3 runs 14 residues. The junction had 6 bases not matched to a gene; V was cut back by 3 bases and J by 4 bases. Germline loops: CDR1 SGHTA, CDR2 FQGNSA. CDR3 bases: TGTGCCAGCAGCTTCGGAGCGGGAACTTACGAGCAGTACTTC. Protein: CASSFGAGTYEQYF.